Described below is a single TCR beta chain sequence and its context. These data are taken from a study of cytomegalovirus exposure and HLA in healthy donors. With 60 Vbeta and 13 Jbeta primers, the PCR was carried out. Assay: immunoSEQ multiplex PCR; the TCRdb copy retains only in-frame clones and omits some. The data contain fewer than 110,000 clones, less than 85% of them singletons. The CDR3 spans 14 residues. V was shortened by 5 bases and J by 3 bases, with 13 bases between the two germline ends. The germline V gene encodes CDR1 SGHAT and CDR2 FQNNGV. The source material was PBMCs. This clonotype was obtained from a man aged 18 to 29 in good health and CMV-seronegative. The V gene is TRBV11-2, the J gene TRBJ1-2; D gene uncertain. The CDR3 loop is CASSPEGRYYGYTF. CDR3 sequence (DNA): TGTGCCAGCAGCCCCGAGGGCAGGTACTATGGCTACACCTTC.